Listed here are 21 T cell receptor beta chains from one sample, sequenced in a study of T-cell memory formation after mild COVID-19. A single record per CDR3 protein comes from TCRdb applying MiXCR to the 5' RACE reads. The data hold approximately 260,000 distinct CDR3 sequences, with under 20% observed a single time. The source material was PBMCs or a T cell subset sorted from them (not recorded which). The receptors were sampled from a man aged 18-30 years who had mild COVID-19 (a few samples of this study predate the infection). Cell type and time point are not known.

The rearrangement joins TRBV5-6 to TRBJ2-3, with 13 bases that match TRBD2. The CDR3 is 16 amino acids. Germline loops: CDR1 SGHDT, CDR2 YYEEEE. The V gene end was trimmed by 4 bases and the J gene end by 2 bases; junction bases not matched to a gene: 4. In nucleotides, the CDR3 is TGTGCCAGCAGCACGGGACTAGCGGGGACCACAGATACGCAGTATTTT. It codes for CASSTGLAGTTDTQYF.

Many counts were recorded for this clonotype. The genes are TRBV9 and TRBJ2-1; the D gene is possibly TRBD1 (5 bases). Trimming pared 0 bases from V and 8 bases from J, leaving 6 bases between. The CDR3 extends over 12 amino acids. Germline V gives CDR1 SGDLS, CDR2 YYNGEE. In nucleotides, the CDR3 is TGTGCCAGCAGCGTAGAGGGGTATGAGCAGTTCTTC. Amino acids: CASSVEGYEQFF.

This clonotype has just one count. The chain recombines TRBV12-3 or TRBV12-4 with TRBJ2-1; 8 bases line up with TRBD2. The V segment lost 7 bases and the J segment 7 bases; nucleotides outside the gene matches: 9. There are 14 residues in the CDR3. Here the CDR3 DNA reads TGTGCCAGCACCCAAAGCGGGGGCAGGAATGAGCAGTTCTTC. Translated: CASTQSGGRNEQFF.

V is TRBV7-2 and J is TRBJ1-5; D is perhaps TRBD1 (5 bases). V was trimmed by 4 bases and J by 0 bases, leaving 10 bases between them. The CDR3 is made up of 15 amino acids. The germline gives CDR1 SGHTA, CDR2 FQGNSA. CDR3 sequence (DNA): TGTGCCAGCAGCTGGGACGGGGATAGCAATCAGCCCCAGCATTTT. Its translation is CASSWDGDSNQPQHF. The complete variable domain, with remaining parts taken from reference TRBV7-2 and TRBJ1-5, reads GAGVSQSPSNKVTEKGKDVELRCDPISGHTALYWYRQSLGQGLEFLIYFQGNSAPDKSGLPSDRFSAERTGGSVSTLTIQRTQQEDSAVYLCASSWDGDSNQPQHFGDGTRLSIL.

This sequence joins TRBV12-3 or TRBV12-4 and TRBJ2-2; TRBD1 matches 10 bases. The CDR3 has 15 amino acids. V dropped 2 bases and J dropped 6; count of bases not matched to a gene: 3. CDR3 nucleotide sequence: TGTGCCAGCAGTTTACGGGACAGGGGCCCCGGGGAGCTGTTTTTT. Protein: CASSLRDRGPGELFF.

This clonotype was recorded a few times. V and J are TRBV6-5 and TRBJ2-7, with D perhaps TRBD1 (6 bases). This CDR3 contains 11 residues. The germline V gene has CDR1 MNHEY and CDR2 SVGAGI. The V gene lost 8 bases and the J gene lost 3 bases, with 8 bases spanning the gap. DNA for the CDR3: TGTGCCAGCCTACAGGGCTACGAGCAGTACTTC. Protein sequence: CASLQGYEQYF.

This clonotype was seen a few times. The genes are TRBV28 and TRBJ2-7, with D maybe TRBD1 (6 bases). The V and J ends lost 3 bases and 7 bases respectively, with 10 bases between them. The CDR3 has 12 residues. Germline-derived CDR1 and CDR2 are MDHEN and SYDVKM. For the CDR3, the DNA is TGTGCCAGCAGTTTGGGACAACGGGAGCAGTACGTC. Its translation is CASSLGQREQYV.

As DNA, the CDR3 is TGTGCCAGCAGTCCCTCGACCTATAGCTCCTACGAGCAGTACTTC. It specifies CASSPSTYSSYEQYF. The rearrangement joins TRBV6-5 to TRBJ2-7; the D is unclear. Trimming took 5 bases from V and 0 from J, leaving 14 bases between them. Per germline, CDR1 MNHEY and CDR2 SVGAGI. The CDR3 loop spans 15 amino acids.

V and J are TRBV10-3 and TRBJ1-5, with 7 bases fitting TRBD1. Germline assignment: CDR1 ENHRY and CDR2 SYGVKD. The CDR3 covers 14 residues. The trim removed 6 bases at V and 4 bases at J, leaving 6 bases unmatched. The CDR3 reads CAISERGRNQPQHF. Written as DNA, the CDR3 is TGTGCCATCAGCGAAAGGGGGCGGAATCAGCCCCAGCATTTT.

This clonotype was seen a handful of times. For the CDR3, the DNA is TGTGCCAGCAGCGTAGGGGACAGATACACTGAAGCTTTCTTT. This sequence encodes CASSVGDRYTEAFF. The chain links TRBV9 to TRBJ1-1; 7 bases are shared with TRBD1. This CDR3 has 14 residues. V lost 0 bases to trimming and J lost 3 bases; unmatched junction nucleotides: 2. CDR1 SGDLS and CDR2 YYNGEE come from the germline V gene.

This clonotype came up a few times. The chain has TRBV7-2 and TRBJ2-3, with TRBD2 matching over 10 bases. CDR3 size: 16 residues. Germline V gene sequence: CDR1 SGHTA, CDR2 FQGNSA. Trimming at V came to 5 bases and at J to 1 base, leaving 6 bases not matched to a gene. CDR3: CASSRNSGGGTDTQYF. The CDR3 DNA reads TGTGCCAGCAGCCGAAACAGCGGGGGGGGCACAGATACGCAGTATTTT.

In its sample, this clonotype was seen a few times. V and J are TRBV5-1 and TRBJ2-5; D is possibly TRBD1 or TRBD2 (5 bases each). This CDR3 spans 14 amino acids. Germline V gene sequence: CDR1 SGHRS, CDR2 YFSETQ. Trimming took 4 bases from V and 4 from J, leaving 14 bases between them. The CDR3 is CASSKRGAGETQYF. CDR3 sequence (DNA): TGCGCCAGCAGCAAGCGAGGGGCGGGAGAGACCCAGTACTTC.

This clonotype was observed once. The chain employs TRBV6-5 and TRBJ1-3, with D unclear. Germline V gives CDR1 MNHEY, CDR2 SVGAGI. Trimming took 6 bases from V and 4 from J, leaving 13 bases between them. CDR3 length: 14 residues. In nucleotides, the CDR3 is TGTGCCAGCAGGATGATTCGAACGGGAAACACCATATATTTT. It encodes CASRMIRTGNTIYF.

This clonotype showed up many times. The DNA of the CDR3 is TGCAGTGCTAGAGAAGTAACGGGGGCCGGTGAGCAGTTCTTC. Its translation is CSAREVTGAGEQFF. This sequence joins TRBV20-1 and TRBJ2-1; the D call may be TRBD1 or TRBD2 (6 bases each). The CDR3 is 14 residues long. The V end was cut by 0 bases, the J end by 9 bases, with 15 bases between. From germline, CDR1 is DFQATT and CDR2 SNEGSKA (reference sequence).

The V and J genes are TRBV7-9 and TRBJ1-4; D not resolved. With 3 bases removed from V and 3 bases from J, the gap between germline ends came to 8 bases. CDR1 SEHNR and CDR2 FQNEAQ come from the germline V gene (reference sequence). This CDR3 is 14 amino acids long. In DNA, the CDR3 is TGTGCCAGCAGCTTGTCGGCCGCTAATGAAAAACTGTTTTTT. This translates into CASSLSAANEKLFF.

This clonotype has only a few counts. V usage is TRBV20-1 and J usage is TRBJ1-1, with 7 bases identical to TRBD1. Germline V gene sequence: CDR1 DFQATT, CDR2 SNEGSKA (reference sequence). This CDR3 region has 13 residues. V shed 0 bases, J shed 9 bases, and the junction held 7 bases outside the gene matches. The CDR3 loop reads CSARDGQELQAFF. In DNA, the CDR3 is TGCAGTGCTAGAGATGGACAGGAGCTGCAAGCTTTCTTT.

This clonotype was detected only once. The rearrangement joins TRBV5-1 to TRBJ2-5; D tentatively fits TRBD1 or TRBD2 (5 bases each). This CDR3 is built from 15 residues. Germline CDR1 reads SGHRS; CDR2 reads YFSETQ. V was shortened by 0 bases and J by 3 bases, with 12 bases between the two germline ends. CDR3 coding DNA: TGCGCCAGCAGCTTGGCCTTGGGGGTTAAAGAGACCCAGTACTTC. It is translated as CASSLALGVKETQYF.

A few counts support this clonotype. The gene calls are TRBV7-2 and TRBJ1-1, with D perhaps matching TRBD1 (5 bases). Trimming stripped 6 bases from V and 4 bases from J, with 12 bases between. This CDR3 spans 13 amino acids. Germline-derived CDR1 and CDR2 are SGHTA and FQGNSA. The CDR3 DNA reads TGTGCCAGCAGGTTTGACAGAAGCACTGAAGCTTTCTTT. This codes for CASRFDRSTEAFF. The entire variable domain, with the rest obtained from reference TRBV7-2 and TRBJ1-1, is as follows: GAGVSQSPSNKVTEKGKDVELRCDPISGHTALYWYRQSLGQGLEFLIYFQGNSAPDKSGLPSDRFSAERTGGSVSTLTIQRTQQEDSAVYLCASRFDRSTEAFFGQGTRLTVV.

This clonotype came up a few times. The CDR3 DNA sequence: TGTGCCAGCTCACACCGAGTCCTCCACGAGCAGTACGTC. Translating it yields CASSHRVLHEQYV. The gene calls are TRBV6-2 or TRBV6-3 and TRBJ2-7; D gene ambiguous. The CDR3 length is 13 residues. Between the trimmed V and J ends, which lost 8 bases and 5 bases, there was a span of 16 bases. Germline loops: CDR1 MNHEY, CDR2 SVGEGT.

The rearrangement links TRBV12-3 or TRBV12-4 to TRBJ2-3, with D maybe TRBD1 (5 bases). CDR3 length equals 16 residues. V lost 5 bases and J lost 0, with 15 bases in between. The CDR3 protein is CASSGAPRVSTDTQYF. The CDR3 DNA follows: TGTGCCAGCAGTGGGGCCCCCCGGGTGAGCACAGATACGCAGTATTTT.

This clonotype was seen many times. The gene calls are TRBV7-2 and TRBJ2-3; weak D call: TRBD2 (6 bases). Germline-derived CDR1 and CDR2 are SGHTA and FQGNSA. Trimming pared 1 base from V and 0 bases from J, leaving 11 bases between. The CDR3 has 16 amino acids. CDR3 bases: TGTGCCAGCAGCTTAGTGGCGGGGTTGAGCACAGATACGCAGTATTTT. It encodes CASSLVAGLSTDTQYF.